These T cell receptor delta chains were read from a single sample in a study of gamma-delta T cells after stem cell transplantation. TCRdb fed the RT-PCR reads into CATT to redo clone calling. The profile shows about 2,100 delta-chain clones, about 4.2% of them singletons. Material: gamma-delta T cells. These receptors all come from a human donor. It is not recorded whose cells these are; they may come from a transplant donor. Each CDR3 is given without its conserved first and last residue. Each record gives: J gene, clone size, D gene, V gene, CDR3 protein. A D gene is named only where the DNA matches it firmly. Not every row has a clone size; where given, it reads once, few, many or a size class.

j_gene: TRDJ3
abundance: -
d_gene: TRDD3
v_gene: TRDV2
CDR3aa: ACDTVGDALSWGTRQMF

j_gene: TRDJ1
abundance: few
d_gene: TRDD3
v_gene: TRDV2
CDR3aa: ACDTLHSVGDSTDKLI

j_gene: TRDJ1
abundance: large
d_gene: TRDD3
v_gene: TRDV2
CDR3aa: ACDPLLLGDTLPDKLI

j_gene: TRDJ3
abundance: many
d_gene: TRDD3
v_gene: TRDV2
CDR3aa: ACDTGSLGGASWDTRQMF

j_gene: TRDJ1
abundance: medium-sized
d_gene: TRDD3
v_gene: TRDV2
CDR3aa: ACDTLGDPRYTDKLI

j_gene: TRDJ1
abundance: few
d_gene: TRDD3
v_gene: TRDV2
CDR3aa: ACDTLGATSTDKLI

j_gene: TRDJ3
abundance: few
d_gene: TRDD3
v_gene: TRDV2
CDR3aa: ACDSWGNDPWDTRQTF

j_gene: TRDJ2
abundance: medium-sized
d_gene: -
v_gene: TRDV2
CDR3aa: ACDRTRGKAAQLF

j_gene: TRDJ1
abundance: large
d_gene: TRDD3
v_gene: TRDV2
CDR3aa: ACDTLGATTDKLI

j_gene: TRDJ1
abundance: medium-sized
d_gene: -
v_gene: TRDV2
CDR3aa: ACDSLNGGNTDKLI

j_gene: TRDJ1
abundance: -
d_gene: TRDD3
v_gene: TRDV2
CDR3aa: ACDKLGDRGDKLI

j_gene: TRDJ1
abundance: large
d_gene: TRDD3
v_gene: TRDV2
CDR3aa: ACDTLLGDTRGDKLI

j_gene: TRDJ1
abundance: large
d_gene: TRDD3
v_gene: TRDV2
CDR3aa: ACDTVLGTDKLI

j_gene: TRDJ1
abundance: large
d_gene: TRDD3
v_gene: TRDV2
CDR3aa: ACDTLGDTRQGYTDKLI